This T cell receptor (beta chain) came from a study of cytomegalovirus exposure and HLA in healthy donors. This table comes from immunoSEQ multiplex PCR, and its TCRdb copy is limited to in-frame clones, with some not included. The sample contains roughly 60,000 clones, 92% of which appear only once. Looked up from germline, CDR1 is MDHEN and CDR2 is SYDVKM. V was pared by 6 bases and J by 7 bases, with 12 bases of the junction left unmatched. The CDR3 totals 14 residues. A note on this clone: Its antigen is undetermined.

Overall study findings and caveats: In vitro work confirmed that a few CMV-associated chains recognize CMV antigens. It was 160 or so TCR beta chains that were listed as cytomegalovirus-associated.

The TCR was taken from a woman between 18 and 29 years old in good health and CMV-seronegative. This chain joins TRBV28 and TRBJ2-7; TRBD1 agrees at 7 bases. The specimen sequenced was PBMCs. CDR3 sequence reads: CASRIQGPSGEQYF. CDR3 sequence (DNA): TGTGCCAGCAGGATACAGGGGCCCTCGGGGGAGCAGTACTTC.